This T cell receptor beta chain was profiled in a study of CD8 T cells in Susac syndrome. The CDR3 runs 15 residues. Germline loops: CDR1 DFQATT, CDR2 SNEGSKA (reference sequence). V lost 0 bases to trimming and J lost 4 bases, with 13 bases between them. RNA in amounts of about 0.5 to 1 ug was reverse transcribed with random hexamers. TCRdb used MiXCR to reprocess the immunoSEQ multiplex PCR reads, holding one entry per CDR3 protein. The sample consists of 150,000 to 200,000 distinct CDR3 sequences, roughly 94% of them appearing once. The chain is built from TRBV20-1 and TRBJ2-1; D is ambiguous. The sequenced sample consisted of CD4+ T cells from PBMCs. The TCR was taken from a human donor with Susac syndrome. The CDR3 nucleotides read TGCAGTGCTAGAGATTCGGGCCACCTATACAATGAGCAGTTCTTC. It is translated as CSARDSGHLYNEQFF.